The 14 T cell receptor beta chains given below trace back to one sample, sequenced in a study of T-cell reconstitution after alpha-beta-depleted transplantation in children. The TCRbeta library incorporated unique molecular identifiers. One entry per CDR3 protein results from TCRdb running MiXCR on the PCR reads. The sample lists 450,000 to 550,000 distinct CDR3 sequences, over 10% occurring once. The sequencing used PBMCs, mostly from graft donor cells, collected 180 days after TCRalphabeta/CD19-depleted stem cell transplant. The receptor set was obtained from a female patient under 10 years old who had a stem cell transplant for aplastic anemia, so the T cells may come from the graft donor.

The rearrangement joins TRBV7-9 to TRBJ1-1; no clear D gene. Germline CDR1 SEHNR, CDR2 FQNEAQ (reference sequence). The V and J ends lost 2 bases and 1 base respectively, with 11 bases between them. This CDR3 has 15 residues. The CDR3, as DNA: TGTGCCAGCAGCTTATCGGGGATGCGGAACACTGAAGCTTTCTTT. Its protein is CASSLSGMRNTEAFF.

The chain carries TRBV15 and TRBJ2-3, with 7 bases identical to TRBD2. V lost 0 bases, J lost 2 bases, and 11 bases stayed unmatched. CDR1 and CDR2 from the germline V gene are LNHNV and YYDKDF (reference sequence). The CDR3 contains 18 residues. The CDR3 bases are TGTGCCACCAGCAGAGAGGGGTGGGCTAGCGGTTCCACAGATACGCAGTATTTT. Translation: CATSREGWASGSTDTQYF.

This clonotype was seen a handful of times. The rearrangement uses TRBV27 and TRBJ2-1, with D possibly matching TRBD2 (5 bases). CDR1 and CDR2 (germline): MNHEY, SMNVEV (reference sequence). V was cut by 3 bases and J by 0 bases, with 9 bases left in between. The CDR3 sequence is 15 residues long. The CDR3 sequence is CASSFGVSSYNEQFF. In DNA form, the CDR3 reads TGTGCCAGCAGTTTCGGGGTAAGCTCCTACAATGAGCAGTTCTTC.

This clonotype was counted only a few times. The chain links TRBV30 to TRBJ2-7; D unclear. This CDR3 comprises 11 residues. The V end was cut by 0 bases, the J end by 4 bases, with 4 bases between. CDR1 is GTSNPN and CDR2 is SVGIG in the germline V gene (reference sequence). CDR3: CAWSVQYEQYF. Here the CDR3 DNA reads TGTGCCTGGAGTGTTCAGTACGAGCAGTACTTC.

This clonotype was counted between two and nine times. This rearrangement joins TRBV5-1 to TRBJ2-1; a weak D match, TRBD2 (6 bases). Germline values: CDR1 SGHRS, CDR2 YFSETQ. V shed 4 bases and J shed 10 bases, with 15 bases lying between them. The CDR3 contains 13 residues. CDR3 in DNA: TGCGCCAGCAGCCTGGATCTAGGGAGGGAGCAGTTCTTC. It yields the protein CASSLDLGREQFF.

CDR3 sequence (DNA): TGTGCCAGCAGCGTTTCGGGGGCAGACTCGCAGCCCCAGCATTTT. It is translated as CASSVSGADSQPQHF. The chain is built from TRBV7-6 and TRBJ1-5, with TRBD1 as a possible D gene (6 bases). V was shortened by 5 bases and J by 7 bases, with 18 bases between the two germline ends. The CDR3 extends over 15 amino acids. Per the germline V gene, CDR1 is SGHVS and CDR2 is FNYEAQ.

This clonotype has a count of ten or more. The chain uses TRBV5-1 and TRBJ2-2, with 8 bases aligning to TRBD1. J was trimmed by 5 bases and V by 4 bases; bases with no gene match: 10. CDR1 and CDR2 from the germline V gene are SGHRS and YFSETQ. The CDR3 runs 16 residues. The CDR3 is CASSAEPGGWTGELFF. CDR3 bases: TGCGCCAGCAGCGCGGAACCAGGGGGCTGGACCGGGGAGCTGTTTTTT. Complete variable domain (other parts from reference TRBV5-1 and TRBJ2-2): KAGVTQTPRYLIKTRGQQVTLSCSPISGHRSVSWYQQTPGQGLQFLFEYFSETQRNKGNFPGRFSGRQFSNSRSEMNVSTLELGDSALYLCASSAEPGGWTGELFFGEGSRLTVL.

The chain is built from TRBV5-1 and TRBJ1-1, with D possibly matching TRBD1 (6 bases). The ends were cut back, 3 bases at V and 0 bases at J, with 21 bases in the middle. The CDR3 is 18 amino acids. CDR1 SGHRS and CDR2 YFSETQ come from the germline V gene. As DNA, the CDR3 is TGCGCCAGCAGCTACTTTACTGGACAGCGGTGGATGAACACTGAAGCTTTCTTT. This gives the protein CASSYFTGQRWMNTEAFF. Full variable domain (outside the CDR3, taken from reference TRBV5-1 and TRBJ1-1): KAGVTQTPRYLIKTRGQQVTLSCSPISGHRSVSWYQQTPGQGLQFLFEYFSETQRNKGNFPGRFSGRQFSNSRSEMNVSTLELGDSALYLCASSYFTGQRWMNTEAFFGQGTRLTVV.

This clonotype was detected only a few times. The V and J genes are TRBV7-2 and TRBJ1-2; D is unclear. Trimming shortened V by 3 bases and J by 4 bases, and 12 bases separated the two germline ends. Germline values: CDR1 SGHTA, CDR2 FQGNSA. The CDR3 has 14 amino acids. CDR3 sequence reads: CASSFGVDTYGYTF. CDR3 nucleotide sequence: TGTGCCAGCAGCTTTGGGGTAGACACCTATGGCTACACCTTC.

V and J are TRBV20-1 and TRBJ1-2, with no clear D. The CDR3 length is 14 residues. Germline CDR1 is DFQATT and CDR2 is SNEGSKA (reference sequence). The V gene lost 5 bases and the J gene lost 0 bases, with 13 bases spanning the gap. This CDR3 is CSAHGRKTNYGYTF. The CDR3 DNA reads as TGCAGTGCTCATGGACGCAAGACTAACTATGGCTACACCTTC.

This chain connects TRBV5-6 to TRBJ1-5, with TRBD1 as a possible D gene (6 bases). Germline V gene lookup returns CDR1 SGHDT and CDR2 YYEEEE. V lost 1 base, J lost 5 bases, and 13 bases lay in between. The CDR3 spans 15 residues. The CDR3 DNA is TGTGCCAGCAGCTTGTCCGGGGGCAGGTATCAGCCCCAGCATTTT. Its translation is CASSLSGGRYQPQHF.

This clonotype was detected a few times. The chain uses TRBV24-1 and TRBJ1-2; perhaps TRBD1 as D (5 bases). The CDR3 length is 14 residues. V lost 4 bases, J lost 4 bases, and 12 bases lay in between. Germline loops: CDR1 KGHDR, CDR2 SFDVKD. CDR3 coding DNA: TGTGCCACCAGTGAACAGGCACCTCCCTATGGCTACACCTTC. Translating gives CATSEQAPPYGYTF.

This clonotype was found many times. J is TRBJ2-7 and V is TRBV7-2; 11 bases align to TRBD2. The V gene end was trimmed by 5 bases and the J gene end by 4 bases; junction bases not matched to a gene: 7. CDR1 and CDR2 from the germline V gene are SGHTA and FQGNSA. The CDR3 has 15 amino acids. CDR3 sequence (DNA): TGTGCCAGCAGCCCCGATAGCGGGAGGGTGTACGAGCAGTACTTC. This codes for CASSPDSGRVYEQYF. The full variable domain, its missing parts supplied by reference TRBV7-2 and TRBJ2-7, is GAGVSQSPSNKVTEKGKDVELRCDPISGHTALYWYRQSLGQGLEFLIYFQGNSAPDKSGLPSDRFSAERTGGSVSTLTIQRTQQEDSAVYLCASSPDSGRVYEQYFGPGTRLTVT.

The V gene is TRBV6-1, the J gene TRBJ2-5; the D gene could be TRBD1 or TRBD2 (6 bases each). The ends were cut back, 6 bases at V and 1 base at J, with 21 bases in the middle. CDR1 MNHNS and CDR2 SASEGT come from the germline V gene. The CDR3 sequence is 17 residues long. The CDR3 here is CASSNLRGASIQETQYF. CDR3 in DNA: TGTGCCAGCAGCAACCTTAGGGGGGCGTCCATCCAAGAGACCCAGTACTTC.